This T cell receptor beta chain was retrieved from a study of identical twins. The CDR3 runs 15 residues. Germline values: CDR1 SGHTA, CDR2 FQGNSA. As to this clonotype: An end of the junction differs from the germline gene, which may be a read error.

One entry per CDR3 protein, called by TCRdb with MiXCR from the 5' RACE reads. This table holds some 210,000 distinct CDR3 sequences, about a sixth found once. Donors were all healthy Caucasians. Another study also made use of these data, one on T cells expressing NK-cell markers. From that paper: Among CD8+ T cells from about 6 donors, dominant NKG2C+ clonotypes accounted for roughly 1.0-7.0%.

The chain uses TRBV7-2 and TRBJ2-5, with TRBD2 matching over 8 bases. This TCR was recovered from a woman aged 18-29 years in good health. Sequenced: CD8+ T cells sorted from blood. The CDR3 protein is CACRTSSGREETQYF. In DNA, the CDR3 is TGTGCCTGCAGAACCTCGAGCGGGAGAGAAGAGACCCAGTACTTC. Based on the CDR3 plus reference TRBV7-2 and TRBJ2-5, the full variable domain is GAGVSQSPSNKVTEKGKDVELRCDPISGHTALYWYRQSLGQGLEFLIYFQGNSAPDKSGLPSDRFSAERTGGSVSTLTIQRTQQEDSAVYLCACRTSSGREETQYFGPGTRLLVL.